This T cell receptor beta chain was sequenced for a study of blood T cells in healthy people across ages. A second PCR of 7 to 11 cycles used a sample-barcoded 5' primer and a J-beta primer mix. TCRdb reprocessed the 5' RACE reads with MiXCR, giving one entry per CDR3 protein. This table has around 780,000 distinct CDR3 sequences, roughly 25% appearing once. The CDR3 length is 13 residues. Germline trimming cut 3 bases from V and 4 bases from J; bases unmatched to any gene: 3. CDR1 is DFQATT, CDR2 SNEGSKA, per germline (reference sequence). These data also formed part of another study, on T cells of mothers and their children. This second study notes: For unrelated pairs as for related ones, thymic selection shapes TCR recombination output similarly. An overlap that was slightly higher, though non-significant, was seen in related mother-child pairs versus unrelated pairs.

The sequence came from a boy between 10 and 17 years old in good health. The chain carries TRBV20-1 and TRBJ2-3; 8 bases are shared with TRBD2. The sample comprised blood. Here the CDR3 reads CSARREASDTQYF. In DNA, the CDR3 is TGCAGTGCTAGGCGGGAGGCCTCAGATACGCAGTATTTT.